This T cell receptor beta chain was obtained from a study of memory CD4+ T cells and cytomegalovirus serostatus. Regarding the study as a whole: A US-trained random forest predicted CMV serostatus with median AUC approximately 0.9.

A remark on this clone: Its antigen is unknown.

The length of the CDR3 is 14 residues. Germline loops: CDR1 SEHNR, CDR2 FQNEAQ (reference sequence). The V gene end was trimmed by 4 bases and the J gene end by 3 bases; junction bases not matched to a gene: 2. Measured with immunoSEQ multiplex PCR; TCRdb has only the in-frame clones, and not every one. The data contain 25,000 to 30,000 clones, about three quarters of them singletons. The sort gate was single viable CD3+CD4+CD8-CD45RO+ cells for memory CD4+ T cells. After thawing, CD4+ T cells were positively selected. The sequence was obtained from an adult in good health and CMV-seronegative. The rearrangement joins TRBV7-9 to TRBJ1-5, with 8 nucleotides matching TRBD1. Input material: memory CD4+ T cells from blood. The CDR3 loop reads CASSSDRVNQPQHF. CDR3 DNA: TGTGCCAGCAGCTCGGACAGGGTCAATCAGCCCCAGCATTTT. Looking up the rest from reference TRBV7-9 and TRBJ1-5 gives the full variable domain: DTGVSQNPRHKITKRGQNVTFRCDPISEHNRLYWYRQTLGQGPEFLTYFQNEAQLEKSRLLSDRFSAERPKGSFSTLEIQRTEQGDSAMYLCASSSDRVNQPQHFGDGTRLSIL.